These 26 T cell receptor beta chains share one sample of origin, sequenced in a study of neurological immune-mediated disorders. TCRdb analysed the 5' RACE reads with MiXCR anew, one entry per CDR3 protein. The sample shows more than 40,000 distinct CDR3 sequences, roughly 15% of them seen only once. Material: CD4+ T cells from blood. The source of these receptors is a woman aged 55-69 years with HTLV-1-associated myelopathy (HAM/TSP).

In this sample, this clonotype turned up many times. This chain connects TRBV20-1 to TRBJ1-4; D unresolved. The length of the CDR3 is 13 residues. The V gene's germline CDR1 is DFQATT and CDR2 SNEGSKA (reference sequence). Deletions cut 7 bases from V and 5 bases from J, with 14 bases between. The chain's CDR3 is CSVRRRLNEKLFF. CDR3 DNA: TGCAGTGTCCGGAGGCGGCTGAATGAAAAACTGTTTTTT.

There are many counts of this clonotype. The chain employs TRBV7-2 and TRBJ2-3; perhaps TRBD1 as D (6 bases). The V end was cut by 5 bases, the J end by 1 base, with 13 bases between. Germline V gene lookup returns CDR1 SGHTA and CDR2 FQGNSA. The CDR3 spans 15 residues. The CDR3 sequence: CASSQGRQGTDTQYF. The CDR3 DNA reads TGTGCCAGCAGCCAGGGGCGGCAGGGCACAGATACGCAGTATTTT. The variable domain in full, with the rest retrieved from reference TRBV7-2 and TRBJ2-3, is GAGVSQSPSNKVTEKGKDVELRCDPISGHTALYWYRQSLGQGLEFLIYFQGNSAPDKSGLPSDRFSAERTGGSVSTLTIQRTQQEDSAVYLCASSQGRQGTDTQYFGPGTRLTVL.

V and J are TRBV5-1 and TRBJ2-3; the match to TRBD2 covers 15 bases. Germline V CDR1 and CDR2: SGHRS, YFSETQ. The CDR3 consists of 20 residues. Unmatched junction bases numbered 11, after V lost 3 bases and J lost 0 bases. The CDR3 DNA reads TGCGCCAGCAGCTGGGGCCCGGGACTAGCGGGGGGACCCAGCACAGATACGCAGTATTTT. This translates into CASSWGPGLAGGPSTDTQYF.

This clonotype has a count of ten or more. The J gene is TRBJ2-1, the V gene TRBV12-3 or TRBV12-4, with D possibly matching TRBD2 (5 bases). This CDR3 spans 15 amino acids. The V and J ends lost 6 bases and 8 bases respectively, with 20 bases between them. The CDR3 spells CASSKYPTRSDEQFF. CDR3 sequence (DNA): TGTGCCAGCAGCAAATACCCAACTAGATCCGATGAGCAGTTCTTC.

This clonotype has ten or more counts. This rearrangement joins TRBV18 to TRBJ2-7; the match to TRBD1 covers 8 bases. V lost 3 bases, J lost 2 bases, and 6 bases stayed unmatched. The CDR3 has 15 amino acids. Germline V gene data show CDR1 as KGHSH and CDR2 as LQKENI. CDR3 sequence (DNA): TGTGCCAGCTCACCGGTAGGACAGGGTACCTACGAGCAGTACTTC. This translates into CASSPVGQGTYEQYF.

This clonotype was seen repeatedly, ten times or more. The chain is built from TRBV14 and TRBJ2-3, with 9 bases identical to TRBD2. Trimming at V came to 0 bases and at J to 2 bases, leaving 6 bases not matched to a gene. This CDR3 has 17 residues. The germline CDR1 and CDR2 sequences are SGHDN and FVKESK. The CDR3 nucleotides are TGTGCCAGCAGCCAAGACTTAGCGGGGGCCTCCACAGATACGCAGTATTTT. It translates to CASSQDLAGASTDTQYF. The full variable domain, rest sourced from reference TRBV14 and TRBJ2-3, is EAGVTQFPSHSVIEKGQTVTLRCDPISGHDNLYWYRRVMGKEIKFLLHFVKESKQDESGMPNNRFLAERTGGTYSTLKVQPAELEDSGVYFCASSQDLAGASTDTQYFGPGTRLTVL.

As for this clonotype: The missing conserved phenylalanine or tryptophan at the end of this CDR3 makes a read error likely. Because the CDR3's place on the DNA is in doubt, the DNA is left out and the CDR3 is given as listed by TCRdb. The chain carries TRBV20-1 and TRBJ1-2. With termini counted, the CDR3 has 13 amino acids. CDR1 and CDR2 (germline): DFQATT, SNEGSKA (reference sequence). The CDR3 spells CSASIAYGYGYSV.

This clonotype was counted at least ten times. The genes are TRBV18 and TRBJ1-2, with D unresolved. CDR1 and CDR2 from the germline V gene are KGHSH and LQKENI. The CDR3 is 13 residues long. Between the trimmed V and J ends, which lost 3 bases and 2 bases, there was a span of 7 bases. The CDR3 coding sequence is TGTGCCAGCTCACCCCCTGGGAACTATGGCTACACCTTC. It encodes CASSPPGNYGYTF.

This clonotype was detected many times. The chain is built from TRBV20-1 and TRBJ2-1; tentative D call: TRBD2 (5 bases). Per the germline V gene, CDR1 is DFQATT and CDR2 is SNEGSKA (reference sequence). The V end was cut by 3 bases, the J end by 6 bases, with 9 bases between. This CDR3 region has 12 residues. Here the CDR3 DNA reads TGCAGTGCTAGCGAGGGTGTCAATGAGCAGTTCTTC. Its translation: CSASEGVNEQFF.

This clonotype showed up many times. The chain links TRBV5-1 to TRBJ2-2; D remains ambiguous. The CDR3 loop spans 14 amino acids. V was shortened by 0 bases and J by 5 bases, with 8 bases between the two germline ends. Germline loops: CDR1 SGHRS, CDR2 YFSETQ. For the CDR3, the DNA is TGCGCCAGCAGCTTGGGTCGTGAAACCGGGGAGCTGTTTTTT. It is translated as CASSLGRETGELFF.

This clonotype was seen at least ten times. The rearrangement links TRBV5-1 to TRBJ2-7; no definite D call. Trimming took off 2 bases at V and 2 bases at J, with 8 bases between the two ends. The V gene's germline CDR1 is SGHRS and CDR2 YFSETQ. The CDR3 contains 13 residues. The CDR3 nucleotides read TGCGCCAGCAGCTTCAACAGCCCCTACGAGCAGTACTTC. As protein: CASSFNSPYEQYF.

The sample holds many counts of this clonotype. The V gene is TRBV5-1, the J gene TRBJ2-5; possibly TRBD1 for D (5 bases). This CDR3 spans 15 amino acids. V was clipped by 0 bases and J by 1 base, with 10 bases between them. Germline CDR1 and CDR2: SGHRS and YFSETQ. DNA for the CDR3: TGCGCCAGCAGCTTGGATGCAGGGCCCCAAGAGACCCAGTACTTC. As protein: CASSLDAGPQETQYF.

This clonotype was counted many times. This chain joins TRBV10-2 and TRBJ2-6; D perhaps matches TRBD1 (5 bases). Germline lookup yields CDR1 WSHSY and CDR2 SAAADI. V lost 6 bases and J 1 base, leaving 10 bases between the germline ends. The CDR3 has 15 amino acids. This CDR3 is CASSSTGSGANVLTF. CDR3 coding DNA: TGCGCCAGCAGCTCAACAGGTTCTGGGGCCAACGTCCTGACTTTC.

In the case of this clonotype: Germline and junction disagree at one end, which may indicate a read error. The CDR3 DNA sequence: TGTGCCAGCAGTGTTGGGTCCACCTACGTGCAGTACTTC. Translating gives CASSVGSTYVQYF. The V call is TRBV2, the J call TRBJ2-7; D is unresolved. The CDR3 length is 13 residues. The germline V gene encodes CDR1 SNHLY and CDR2 FYNNEI.

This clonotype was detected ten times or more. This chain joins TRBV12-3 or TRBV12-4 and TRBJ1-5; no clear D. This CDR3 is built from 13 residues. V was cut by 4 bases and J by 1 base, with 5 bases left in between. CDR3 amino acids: CASSYASNQPQHF. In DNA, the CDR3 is TGTGCCAGCAGTTACGCGAGCAATCAGCCCCAGCATTTT.

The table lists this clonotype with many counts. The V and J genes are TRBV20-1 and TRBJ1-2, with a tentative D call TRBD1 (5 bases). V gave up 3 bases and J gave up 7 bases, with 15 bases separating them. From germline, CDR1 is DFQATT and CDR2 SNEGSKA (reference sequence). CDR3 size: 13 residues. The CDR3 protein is CSASQGGGRGYTF. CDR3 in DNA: TGCAGTGCTAGCCAGGGAGGAGGGCGTGGCTACACCTTC.

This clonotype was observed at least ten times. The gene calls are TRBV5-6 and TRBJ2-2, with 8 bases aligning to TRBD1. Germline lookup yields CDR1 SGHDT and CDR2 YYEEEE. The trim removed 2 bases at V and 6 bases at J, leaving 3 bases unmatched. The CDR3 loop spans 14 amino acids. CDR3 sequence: CASSLYRGSGELFF. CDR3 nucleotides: TGTGCCAGCAGCTTATACAGGGGGTCCGGGGAGCTGTTTTTT. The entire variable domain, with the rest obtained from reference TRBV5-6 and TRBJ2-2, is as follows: DAGVTQSPTHLIKTRGQQVTLRCSPKSGHDTVSWYQQALGQGPQFIFQYYEEEERQRGNFPDRFSGHQFPNYSSELNVNALLLGDSALYLCASSLYRGSGELFFGEGSRLTVL.

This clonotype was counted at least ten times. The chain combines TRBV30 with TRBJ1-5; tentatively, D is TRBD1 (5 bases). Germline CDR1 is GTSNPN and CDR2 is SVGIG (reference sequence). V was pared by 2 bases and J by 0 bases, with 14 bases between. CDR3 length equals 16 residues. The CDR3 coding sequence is TGTGCCTGGAGTAAGGGGCAGCAGTATAGCAATCAGCCCCAGCATTTT. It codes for CAWSKGQQYSNQPQHF.

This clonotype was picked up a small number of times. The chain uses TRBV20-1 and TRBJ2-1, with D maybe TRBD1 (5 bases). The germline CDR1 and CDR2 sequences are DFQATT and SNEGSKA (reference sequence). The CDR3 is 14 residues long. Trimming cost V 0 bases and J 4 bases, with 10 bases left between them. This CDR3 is CSARDRVNYNEQFF. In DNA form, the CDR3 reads TGCAGTGCTAGAGACAGGGTTAATTACAATGAGCAGTTCTTC.

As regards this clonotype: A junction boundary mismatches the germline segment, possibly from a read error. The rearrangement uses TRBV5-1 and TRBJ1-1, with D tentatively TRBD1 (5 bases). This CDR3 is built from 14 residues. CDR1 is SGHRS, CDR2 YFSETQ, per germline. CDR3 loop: CASSRGGMKTEAFF. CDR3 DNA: TGCGCCAGCAGCCGGGGGGGTATGAAAACTGAAGCTTTCTTT.

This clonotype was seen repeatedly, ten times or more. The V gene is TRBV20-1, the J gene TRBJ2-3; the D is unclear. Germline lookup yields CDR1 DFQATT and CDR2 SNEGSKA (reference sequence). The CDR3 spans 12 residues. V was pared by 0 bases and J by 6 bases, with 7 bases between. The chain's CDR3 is CSARETADTQYF. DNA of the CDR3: TGCAGTGCTAGAGAGACGGCGGATACGCAGTATTTT.

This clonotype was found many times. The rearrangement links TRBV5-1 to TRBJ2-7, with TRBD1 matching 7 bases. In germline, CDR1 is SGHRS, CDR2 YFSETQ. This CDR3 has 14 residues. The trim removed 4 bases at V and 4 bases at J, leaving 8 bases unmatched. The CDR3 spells CASSVGTGDYEQYF. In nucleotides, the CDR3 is TGCGCCAGCAGCGTTGGCACAGGGGATTACGAGCAGTACTTC. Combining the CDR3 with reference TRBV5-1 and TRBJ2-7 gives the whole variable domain KAGVTQTPRYLIKTRGQQVTLSCSPISGHRSVSWYQQTPGQGLQFLFEYFSETQRNKGNFPGRFSGRQFSNSRSEMNVSTLELGDSALYLCASSVGTGDYEQYFGPGTRLTVT.

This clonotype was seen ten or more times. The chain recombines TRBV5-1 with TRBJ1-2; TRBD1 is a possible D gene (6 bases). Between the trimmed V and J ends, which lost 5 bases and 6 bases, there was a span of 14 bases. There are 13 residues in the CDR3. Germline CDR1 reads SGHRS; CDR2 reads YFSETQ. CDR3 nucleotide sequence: TGCGCCAGCAGTTTCGAGGGGGATCATGGCTACACCTTC. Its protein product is CASSFEGDHGYTF. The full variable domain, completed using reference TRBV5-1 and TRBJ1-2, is KAGVTQTPRYLIKTRGQQVTLSCSPISGHRSVSWYQQTPGQGLQFLFEYFSETQRNKGNFPGRFSGRQFSNSRSEMNVSTLELGDSALYLCASSFEGDHGYTFGSGTRLTVV.

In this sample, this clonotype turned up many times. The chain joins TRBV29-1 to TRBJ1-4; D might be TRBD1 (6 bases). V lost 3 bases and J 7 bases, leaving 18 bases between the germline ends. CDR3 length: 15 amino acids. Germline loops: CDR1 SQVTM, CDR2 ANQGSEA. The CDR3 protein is CSVEVPGGRFEKLFF. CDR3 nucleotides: TGCAGCGTTGAGGTTCCCGGGGGGCGTTTTGAAAAACTGTTTTTT. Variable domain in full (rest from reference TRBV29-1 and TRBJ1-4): SAVISQKPSRDICQRGTSLTIQCQVDSQVTMMFWYRQQPGQSLTLIATANQGSEATYESGFVIDKFPISRPNLTFSTLTVSNMSPEDSSIYLCSVEVPGGRFEKLFFGSGTQLSVL.

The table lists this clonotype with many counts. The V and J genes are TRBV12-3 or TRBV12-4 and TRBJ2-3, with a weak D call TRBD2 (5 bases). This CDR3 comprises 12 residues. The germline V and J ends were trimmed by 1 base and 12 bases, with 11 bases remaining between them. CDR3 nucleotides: TGTGCCAGCAGTTTAGAACGGAGGCCCCAGTATTTT. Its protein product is CASSLERRPQYF.

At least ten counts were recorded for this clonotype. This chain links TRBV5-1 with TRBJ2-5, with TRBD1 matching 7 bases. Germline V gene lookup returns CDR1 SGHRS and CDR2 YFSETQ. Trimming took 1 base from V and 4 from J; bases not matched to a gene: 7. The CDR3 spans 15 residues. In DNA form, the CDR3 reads TGCGCCAGCAGCTTGACAGGGGACCCTCGAGAGACCCAGTACTTC. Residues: CASSLTGDPRETQYF.